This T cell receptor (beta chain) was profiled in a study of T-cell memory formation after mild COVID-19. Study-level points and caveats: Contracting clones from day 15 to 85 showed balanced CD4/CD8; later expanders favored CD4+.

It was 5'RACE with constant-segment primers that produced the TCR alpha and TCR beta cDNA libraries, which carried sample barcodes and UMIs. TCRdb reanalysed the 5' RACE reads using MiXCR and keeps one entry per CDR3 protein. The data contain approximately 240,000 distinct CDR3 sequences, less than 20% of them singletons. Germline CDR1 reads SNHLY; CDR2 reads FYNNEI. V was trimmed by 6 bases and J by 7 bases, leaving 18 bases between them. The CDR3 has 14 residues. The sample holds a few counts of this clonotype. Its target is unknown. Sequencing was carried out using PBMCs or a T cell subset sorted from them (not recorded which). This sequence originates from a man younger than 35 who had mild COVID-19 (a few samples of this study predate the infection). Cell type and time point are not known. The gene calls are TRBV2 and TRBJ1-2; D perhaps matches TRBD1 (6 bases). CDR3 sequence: CASSPNRDTLGYTF. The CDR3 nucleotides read TGTGCCAGCAGCCCAAACCGGGACACCCTTGGCTACACCTTC. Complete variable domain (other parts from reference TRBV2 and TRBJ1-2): EPEVTQTPSHQVTQMGQEVILRCVPISNHLYFYWYRQILGQKVEFLVSFYNNEISEKSEIFDDQFSVERPDGSNFTLKIRSTKLEDSAMYFCASSPNRDTLGYTFGSGTRLTVV.